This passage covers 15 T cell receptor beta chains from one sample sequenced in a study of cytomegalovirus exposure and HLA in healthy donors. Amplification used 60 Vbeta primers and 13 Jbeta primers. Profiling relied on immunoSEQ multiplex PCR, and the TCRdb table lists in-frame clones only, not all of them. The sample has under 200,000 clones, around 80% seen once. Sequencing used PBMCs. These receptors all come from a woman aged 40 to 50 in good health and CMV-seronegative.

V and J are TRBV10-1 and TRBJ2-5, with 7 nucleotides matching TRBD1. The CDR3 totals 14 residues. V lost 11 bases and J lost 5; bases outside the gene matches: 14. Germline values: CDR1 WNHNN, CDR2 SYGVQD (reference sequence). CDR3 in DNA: TGCGCCGGCCGTCGAACAGGGGTCCTTGAGACCCAGTACTTC. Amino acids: CAGRRTGVLETQYF.

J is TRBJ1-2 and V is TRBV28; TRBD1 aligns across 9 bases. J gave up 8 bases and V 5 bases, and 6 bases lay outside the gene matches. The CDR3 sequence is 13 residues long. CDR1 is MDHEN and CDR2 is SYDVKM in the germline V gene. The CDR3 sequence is CASSPGTGLGYTF. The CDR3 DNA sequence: TGTGCCAGCAGTCCCGGGACAGGGTTGGGCTACACCTTC.

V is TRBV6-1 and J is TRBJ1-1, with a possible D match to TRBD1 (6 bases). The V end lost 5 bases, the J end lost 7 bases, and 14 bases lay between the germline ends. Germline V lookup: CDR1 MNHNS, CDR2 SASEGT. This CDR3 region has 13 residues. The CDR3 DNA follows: TGTGCCAGCAGTCACTCCTACAGGGATGAAGCTTTCTTT. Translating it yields CASSHSYRDEAFF.

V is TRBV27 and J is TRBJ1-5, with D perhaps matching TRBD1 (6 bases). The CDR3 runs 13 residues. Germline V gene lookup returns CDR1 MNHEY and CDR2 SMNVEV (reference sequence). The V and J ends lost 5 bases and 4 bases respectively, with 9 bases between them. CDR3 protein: CASSPTGNQPQHF. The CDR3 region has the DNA TGTGCCAGCAGTCCGACAGGAAATCAGCCCCAGCATTTT.

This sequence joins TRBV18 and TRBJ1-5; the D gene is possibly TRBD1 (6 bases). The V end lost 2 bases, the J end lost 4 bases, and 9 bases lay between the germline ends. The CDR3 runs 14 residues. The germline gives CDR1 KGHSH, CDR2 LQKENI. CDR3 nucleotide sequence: TGTGCCAGCTCACCAGGGGGCTCGAATCAGCCCCAGCATTTT. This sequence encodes CASSPGGSNQPQHF.

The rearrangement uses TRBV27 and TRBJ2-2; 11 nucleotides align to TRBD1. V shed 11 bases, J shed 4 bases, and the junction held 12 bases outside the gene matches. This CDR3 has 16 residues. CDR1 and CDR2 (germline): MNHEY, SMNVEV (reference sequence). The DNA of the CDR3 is TGTGCCGACCCGACTGGGGACAGGGGGATCACCGGGGAGCTGTTTTTT. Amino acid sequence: CADPTGDRGITGELFF.

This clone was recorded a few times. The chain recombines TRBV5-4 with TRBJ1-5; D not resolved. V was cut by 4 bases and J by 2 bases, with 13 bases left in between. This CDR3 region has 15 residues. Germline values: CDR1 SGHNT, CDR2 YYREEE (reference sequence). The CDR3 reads CASSGSPQGNQPQHF. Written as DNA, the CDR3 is TGTGCCAGCAGCGGTAGCCCTCAAGGCAATCAGCCCCAGCATTTT.

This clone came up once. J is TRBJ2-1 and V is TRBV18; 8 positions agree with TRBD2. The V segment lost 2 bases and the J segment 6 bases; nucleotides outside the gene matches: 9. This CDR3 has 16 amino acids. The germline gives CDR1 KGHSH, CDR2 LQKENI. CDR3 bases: TGTGCCAGCTCACCAGGCAGGGCGGGAGGCCGCAATGAGCAGTTCTTC. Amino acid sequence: CASSPGRAGGRNEQFF.

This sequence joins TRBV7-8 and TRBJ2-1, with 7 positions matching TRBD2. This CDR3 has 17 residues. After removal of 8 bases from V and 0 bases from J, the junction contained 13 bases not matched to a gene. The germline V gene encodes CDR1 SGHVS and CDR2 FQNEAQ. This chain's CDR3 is CASRRGAGTTSYNEQFF. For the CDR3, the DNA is TGTGCCAGCCGTCGTGGAGCGGGAACAACCTCCTACAATGAGCAGTTCTTC. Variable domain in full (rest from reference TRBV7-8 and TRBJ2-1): GAGVSQSPRYKVAKRGQDVALRCDPISGHVSLFWYQQALGQGPEFLTYFQNEAQLDKSGLPSDRFFAERPEGSVSTLKIQRTQQEDSAVYLCASRRGAGTTSYNEQFFGPGTRLTVL.

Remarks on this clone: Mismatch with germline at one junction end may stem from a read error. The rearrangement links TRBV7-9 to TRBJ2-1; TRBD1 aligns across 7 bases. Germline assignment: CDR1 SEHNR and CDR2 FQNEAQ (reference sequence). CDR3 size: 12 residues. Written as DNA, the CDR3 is TGTGCCAGCAGCCTTGACAGGAACCAGGGGGTCTTC. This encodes CASSLDRNQGVF.

The CDR3 loop is CATPTGRTGELFF. The CDR3 DNA sequence: TGTGCCACCCCGACAGGGCGCACCGGGGAGCTGTTTTTT. The chain recombines TRBV19 with TRBJ2-2; 7 bases align to TRBD1. Per germline, CDR1 LNHDA and CDR2 SQIVND (reference sequence). The CDR3 sequence is 13 residues long. J was trimmed by 4 bases and V by 10 bases; bases with no gene match: 6.

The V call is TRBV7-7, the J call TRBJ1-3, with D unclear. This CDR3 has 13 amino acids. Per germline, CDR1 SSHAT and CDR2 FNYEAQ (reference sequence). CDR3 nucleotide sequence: TGTGCTAGCGGGCCAATCTCTGGAAACACCATATATTTT. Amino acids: CASGPISGNTIYF.

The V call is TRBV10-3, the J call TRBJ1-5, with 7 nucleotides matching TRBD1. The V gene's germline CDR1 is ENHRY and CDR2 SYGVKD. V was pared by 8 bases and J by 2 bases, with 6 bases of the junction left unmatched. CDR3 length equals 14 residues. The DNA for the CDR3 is TGTGCCATCGGCCCCCAGGGGGGCAATCAGCCCCAGCATTTT. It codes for CAIGPQGGNQPQHF.

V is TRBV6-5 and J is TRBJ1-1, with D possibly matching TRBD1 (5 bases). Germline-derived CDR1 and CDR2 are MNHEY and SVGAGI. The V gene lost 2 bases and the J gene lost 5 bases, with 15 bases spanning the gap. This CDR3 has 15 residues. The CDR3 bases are TGTGCCAGCAGTTACGGGACTAGTGGGGGAACTGAAGCTTTCTTT. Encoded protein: CASSYGTSGGTEAFF.

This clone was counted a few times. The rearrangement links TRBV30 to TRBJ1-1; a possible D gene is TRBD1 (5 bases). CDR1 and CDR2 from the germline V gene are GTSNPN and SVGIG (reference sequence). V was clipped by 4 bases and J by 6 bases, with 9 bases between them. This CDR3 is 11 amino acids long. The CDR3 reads CAWTGEAEAFF. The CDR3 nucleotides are TGTGCCTGGACGGGGGAGGCTGAAGCTTTCTTT.